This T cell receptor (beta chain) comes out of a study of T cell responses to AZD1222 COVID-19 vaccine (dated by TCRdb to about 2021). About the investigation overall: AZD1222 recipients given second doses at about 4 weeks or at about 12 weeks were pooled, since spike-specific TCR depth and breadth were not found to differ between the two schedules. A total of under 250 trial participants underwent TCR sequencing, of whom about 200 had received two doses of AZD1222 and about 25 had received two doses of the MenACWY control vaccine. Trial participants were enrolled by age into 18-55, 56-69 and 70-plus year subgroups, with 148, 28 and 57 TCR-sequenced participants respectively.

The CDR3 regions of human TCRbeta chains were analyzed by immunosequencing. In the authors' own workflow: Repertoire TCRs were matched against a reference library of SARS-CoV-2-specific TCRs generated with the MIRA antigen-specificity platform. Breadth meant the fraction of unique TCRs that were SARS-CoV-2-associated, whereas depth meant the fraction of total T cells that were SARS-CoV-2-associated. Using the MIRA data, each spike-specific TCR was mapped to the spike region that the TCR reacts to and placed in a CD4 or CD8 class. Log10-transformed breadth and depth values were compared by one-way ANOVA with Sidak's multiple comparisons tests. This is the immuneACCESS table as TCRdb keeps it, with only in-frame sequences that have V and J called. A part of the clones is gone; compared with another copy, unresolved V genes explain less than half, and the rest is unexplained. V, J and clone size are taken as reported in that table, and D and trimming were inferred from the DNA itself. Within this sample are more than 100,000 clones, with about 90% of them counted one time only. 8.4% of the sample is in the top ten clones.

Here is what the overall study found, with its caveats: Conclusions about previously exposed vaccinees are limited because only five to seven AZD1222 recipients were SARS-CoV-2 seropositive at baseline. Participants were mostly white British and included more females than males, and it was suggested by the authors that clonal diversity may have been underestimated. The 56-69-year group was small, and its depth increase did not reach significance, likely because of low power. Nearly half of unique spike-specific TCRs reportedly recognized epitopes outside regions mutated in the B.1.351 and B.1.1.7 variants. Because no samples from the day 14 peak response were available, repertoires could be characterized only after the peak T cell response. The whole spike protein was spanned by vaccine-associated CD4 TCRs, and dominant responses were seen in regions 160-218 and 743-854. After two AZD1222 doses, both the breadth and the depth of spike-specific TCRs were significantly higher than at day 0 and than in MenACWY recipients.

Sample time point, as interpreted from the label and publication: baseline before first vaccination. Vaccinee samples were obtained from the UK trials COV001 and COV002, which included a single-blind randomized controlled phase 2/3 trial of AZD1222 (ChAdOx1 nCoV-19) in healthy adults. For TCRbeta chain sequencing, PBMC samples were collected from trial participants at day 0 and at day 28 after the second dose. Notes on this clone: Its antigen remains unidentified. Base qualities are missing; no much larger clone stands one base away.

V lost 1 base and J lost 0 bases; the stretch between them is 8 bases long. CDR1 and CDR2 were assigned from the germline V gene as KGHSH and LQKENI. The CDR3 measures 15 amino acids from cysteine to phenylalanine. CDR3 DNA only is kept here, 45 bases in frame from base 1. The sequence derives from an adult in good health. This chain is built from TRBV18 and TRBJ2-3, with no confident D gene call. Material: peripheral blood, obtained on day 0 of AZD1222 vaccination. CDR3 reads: CASSPRGGSTDTQYF. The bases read TGTGCCAGCTCACCACGCGGCGGTAGCACAGATACGCAGTATTTT.